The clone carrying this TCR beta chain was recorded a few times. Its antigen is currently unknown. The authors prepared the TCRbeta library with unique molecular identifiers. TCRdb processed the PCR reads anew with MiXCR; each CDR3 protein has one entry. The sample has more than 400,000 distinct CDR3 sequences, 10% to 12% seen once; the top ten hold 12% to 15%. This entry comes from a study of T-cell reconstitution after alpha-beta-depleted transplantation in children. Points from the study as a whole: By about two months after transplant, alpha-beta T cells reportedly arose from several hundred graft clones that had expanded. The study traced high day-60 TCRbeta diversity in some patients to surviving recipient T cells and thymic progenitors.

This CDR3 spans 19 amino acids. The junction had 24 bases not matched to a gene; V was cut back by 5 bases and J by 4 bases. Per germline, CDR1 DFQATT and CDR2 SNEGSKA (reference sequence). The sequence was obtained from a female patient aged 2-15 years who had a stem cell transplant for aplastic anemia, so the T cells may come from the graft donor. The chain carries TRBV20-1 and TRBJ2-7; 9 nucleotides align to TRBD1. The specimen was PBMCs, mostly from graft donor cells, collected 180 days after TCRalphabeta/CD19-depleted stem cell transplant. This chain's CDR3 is CSAPLPRGQGFPRVYEQYF. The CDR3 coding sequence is TGCAGTGCTCCTCTCCCCAGAGGACAGGGGTTTCCGAGGGTTTACGAGCAGTACTTC.